The 5 T cell receptor beta chains below come from one sample, sequenced in a study of shared clonotypes between healthy human individuals. The protocol was immunoSEQ multiplex PCR, while the TCRdb copy is restricted to in-frame clones and leaves out a portion. The sample carries approximately 2.3 million clones, more than 85% recorded once. Sequencing was performed on naive CD4+ T cells from PBMCs. As to subset: CD45RA+ positively selected. Source of these receptors: a man between 18 and 35 years old in good health. Some clones in this sample may be carry-over from other donors' samples.

The rearrangement uses TRBV27 and TRBJ2-1; TRBD2 matches at 7 bases. CDR1 and CDR2 (germline): MNHEY, SMNVEV (reference sequence). Losses at the gene ends were 6 bases for V and 10 bases for J; bases not matched to a gene: 21. CDR3 size: 17 residues. CDR3 region: CASSITPLLLAPEEQFF. CDR3 sequence (DNA): TGTGCCAGCAGCATTACCCCGTTATTACTAGCGCCGGAGGAGCAGTTCTTC.

This clone was seen a single time. V and J are TRBV6-5 and TRBJ2-1, with D hard to call. Germline CDR1 and CDR2: MNHEY and SVGAGI. The ends were cut back, 0 bases at V and 7 bases at J, with 16 bases in the middle. This CDR3 has 16 amino acids. The CDR3 coding sequence is TGTGCCAGCAGTTACTCGTCCACCTGGGTTGGGAATGAGCAGTTCTTC. Protein: CASSYSSTWVGNEQFF.

This chain connects TRBV25-1 to TRBJ2-7, with 7 nucleotides matching TRBD2. The V gene end was trimmed by 4 bases and the J gene end by 9 bases; junction bases not matched to a gene: 9. There are 13 residues in the CDR3. Looked up from germline, CDR1 is MGHDK and CDR2 is SYGVNS. CDR3 coding DNA: TGTGCCAGCAGTGCCCCGGGACTACGTCGGCAGTACTTC. This codes for CASSAPGLRRQYF.

This clone came up once. The V call is TRBV2, the J call TRBJ1-5; no clear D. V dropped 7 bases and J dropped 5 bases, with 12 bases sitting between them. The germline V gene encodes CDR1 SNHLY and CDR2 FYNNEI. CDR3 size: 13 residues. CDR3 amino acids: CASKIGKDQPQHF. The CDR3 bases are TGTGCCAGCAAGATAGGGAAAGATCAGCCCCAGCATTTT.

CDR3 sequence: CASSHVSFSGNTIYF. The CDR3, as DNA: TGTGCCAGCAGCCACGTATCTTTCTCTGGAAACACCATATATTTT. The V call is TRBV14, the J call TRBJ1-3; D unresolved. Germline V gives CDR1 SGHDN, CDR2 FVKESK. Trimming left V 3 bases short and J 0 bases short, with 9 bases between. This CDR3 is built from 15 residues.